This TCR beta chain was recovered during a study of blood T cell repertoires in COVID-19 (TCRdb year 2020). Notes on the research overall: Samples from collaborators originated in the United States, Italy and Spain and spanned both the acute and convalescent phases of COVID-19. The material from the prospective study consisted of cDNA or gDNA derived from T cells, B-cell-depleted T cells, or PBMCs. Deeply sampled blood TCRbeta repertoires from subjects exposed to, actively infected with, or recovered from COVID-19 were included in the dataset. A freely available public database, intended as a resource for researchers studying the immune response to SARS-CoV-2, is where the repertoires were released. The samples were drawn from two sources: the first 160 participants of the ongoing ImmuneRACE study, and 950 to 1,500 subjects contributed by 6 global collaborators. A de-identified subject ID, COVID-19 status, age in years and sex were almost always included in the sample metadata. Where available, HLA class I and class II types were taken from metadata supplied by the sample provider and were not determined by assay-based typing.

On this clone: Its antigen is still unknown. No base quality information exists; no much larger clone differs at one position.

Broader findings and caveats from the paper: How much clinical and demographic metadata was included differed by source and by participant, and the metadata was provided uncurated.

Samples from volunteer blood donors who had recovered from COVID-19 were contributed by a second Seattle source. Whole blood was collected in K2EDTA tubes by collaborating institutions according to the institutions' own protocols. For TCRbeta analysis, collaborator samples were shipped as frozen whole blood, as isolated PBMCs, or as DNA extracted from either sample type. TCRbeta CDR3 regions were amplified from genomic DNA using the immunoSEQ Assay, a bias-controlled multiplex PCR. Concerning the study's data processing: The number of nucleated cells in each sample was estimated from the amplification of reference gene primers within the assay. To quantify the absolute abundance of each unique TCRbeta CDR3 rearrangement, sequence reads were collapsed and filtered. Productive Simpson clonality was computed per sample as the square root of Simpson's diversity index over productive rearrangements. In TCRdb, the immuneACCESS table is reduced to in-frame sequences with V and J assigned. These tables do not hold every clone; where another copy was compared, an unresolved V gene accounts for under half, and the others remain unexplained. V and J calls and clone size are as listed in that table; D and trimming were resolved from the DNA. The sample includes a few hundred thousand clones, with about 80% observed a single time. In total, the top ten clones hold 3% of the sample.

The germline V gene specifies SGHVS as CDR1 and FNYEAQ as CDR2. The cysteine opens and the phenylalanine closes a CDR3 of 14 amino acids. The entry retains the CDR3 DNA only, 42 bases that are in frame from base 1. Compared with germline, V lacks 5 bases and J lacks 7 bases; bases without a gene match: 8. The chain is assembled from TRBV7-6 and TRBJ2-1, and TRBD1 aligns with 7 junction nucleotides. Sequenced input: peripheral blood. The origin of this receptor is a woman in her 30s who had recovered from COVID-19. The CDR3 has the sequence CASSPDRVRNEQFF. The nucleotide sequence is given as TGTGCCAGCAGCCCCGACAGGGTAAGGAATGAGCAGTTCTTC. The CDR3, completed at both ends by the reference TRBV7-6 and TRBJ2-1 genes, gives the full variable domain GAGVSQSPRYKVTKRGQDVALRCDPISGHVSLYWYRQALGQGPEFLTYFNYEAQQDKSGLPNDRFSAERPEGSISTLTIQRTEQRDSAMYRCASSPDRVRNEQFFGPGTRLTVL.